Presented here are 16 T cell receptor beta chains from one specimen sequenced in a study of blood T cell repertoires in COVID-19. Libraries were prepared by immunoSEQ multiplex PCR; TCRdb keeps only in-frame clonotypes and omits some of them. The sample consists of around 60,000 clones, approximately 80% of them appearing once. The sequenced sample was peripheral blood. The receptors stem from a woman older than 75 with acute or convalescent COVID-19.

The rearrangement links TRBV18 to TRBJ2-1; 13 nucleotides agree with TRBD2. CDR3 length: 19 residues. Germline V gene sequence: CDR1 KGHSH, CDR2 LQKENI. V trimming: 4 bases; J trimming: 0 bases; junction bases outside the gene matches: 9. In DNA form, the CDR3 reads TGTGCCAGCTCACGGACCTCGGGACTAGCGGGGCCCTCCTACAATGAGCAGTTCTTC. Translated: CASSRTSGLAGPSYNEQFF.

The CDR3 DNA sequence: TGTGCCAGCCGAATAGGTAGCGCCGGGACAGCCTACGAGCAGTACTTC. Protein: CASRIGSAGTAYEQYF. V and J are TRBV28 and TRBJ2-7; 7 bases fit TRBD1. CDR1 MDHEN and CDR2 SYDVKM come from the germline V gene. Unmatched junction bases numbered 15, after V lost 8 bases and J lost 2 bases. The CDR3 loop spans 16 amino acids.

The chain employs TRBV7-9 and TRBJ1-6; TRBD1 might be the D (6 bases). Germline V gene sequence: CDR1 SEHNR, CDR2 FQNEAQ (reference sequence). V was clipped by 4 bases and J by 7 bases, with 11 bases between them. There are 14 residues in the CDR3. CDR3 sequence (DNA): TGTGCCAGCAGCTCGACAGGATCCAATTCACCCCTCCACTTT. Translating gives CASSSTGSNSPLHF.

The V and J genes are TRBV5-1 and TRBJ1-2; the D is unclear. The germline V gene has CDR1 SGHRS and CDR2 YFSETQ. The length of the CDR3 is 13 residues. The V and J ends lost 4 bases and 2 bases respectively, with 9 bases between them. The CDR3 nucleotides are TGCGCCAGCAGCGATACCGGGAACTATGGCTACACCTTC. This translates into CASSDTGNYGYTF. The whole variable domain, remainder taken from reference TRBV5-1 and TRBJ1-2, is KAGVTQTPRYLIKTRGQQVTLSCSPISGHRSVSWYQQTPGQGLQFLFEYFSETQRNKGNFPGRFSGRQFSNSRSEMNVSTLELGDSALYLCASSDTGNYGYTFGSGTRLTVV.

CDR3 sequence reads: CASSGGAIGNEQFF. CDR3 DNA sequence: TGTGCCAGTAGCGGGGGGGCGATAGGGAATGAGCAGTTCTTC. The chain recombines TRBV19 with TRBJ2-1; 8 bases fit TRBD2. J was trimmed by 7 bases and V by 6 bases; bases with no gene match: 8. Germline lookup yields CDR1 LNHDA and CDR2 SQIVND (reference sequence). The CDR3 extends over 14 amino acids.

The sample holds a few counts of this clone. The CDR3 spells CATSRGSRNSQPQHF. The CDR3 DNA sequence: TGTGCCACCAGCAGAGGTAGTCGCAATTCTCAGCCCCAGCATTTT. The rearrangement uses TRBV15 and TRBJ1-5; D ambiguous. Per the germline V gene, CDR1 is LNHNV and CDR2 is YYDKDF (reference sequence). The V gene lost 1 base and the J gene lost 6 bases, with 13 bases spanning the gap. The CDR3 runs 15 residues.

The chain couples TRBV2 to TRBJ1-1; tentatively, D is TRBD1 (5 bases). Trimming pared 11 bases from V and 4 bases from J, leaving 17 bases between. Germline V gene lookup returns CDR1 SNHLY and CDR2 FYNNEI. The CDR3 sequence is 13 residues long. As DNA, the CDR3 is TGTGCCGGCTGCAGGGATAGGAGCACTGAAGCTTTCTTT. It yields the protein CAGCRDRSTEAFF.

This clone is a singleton in its sample. This chain uses TRBV6-6 with TRBJ1-2; D gene unclear. V lost 0 bases and J lost 7, with 6 bases in between. This CDR3 spans 12 amino acids. Germline lookup yields CDR1 MNHNY and CDR2 SVGAGI (reference sequence). CDR3 sequence reads: CASSYSNSGYTF. As DNA, the CDR3 is TGTGCCAGCAGTTACTCGAACAGTGGCTACACCTTC.

The chain couples TRBV11-1 to TRBJ1-2; 8 bases align to TRBD1. Trimming removed 5 bases from V and 3 bases from J; junction bases left unmatched: 8. Germline CDR1 reads SGHAT; CDR2 reads FQDESV (reference sequence). This CDR3 has 15 residues. CDR3 residues: CASSLRTGWHYGYTF. The CDR3 DNA follows: TGTGCCAGCAGCCTGAGGACAGGGTGGCACTATGGCTACACCTTC.

The V and J genes are TRBV10-1 and TRBJ1-1, with TRBD1 matching over 8 bases. This CDR3 has 13 residues. J gave up 1 base and V 7 bases, and 2 bases lay outside the gene matches. The V gene's germline CDR1 is WNHNN and CDR2 SYGVQD (reference sequence). CDR3 bases: TGCGCCAGCATGGGGACAGGGAACACTGAAGCTTTCTTT. This codes for CASMGTGNTEAFF.

This clone showed up just a few times. This chain connects TRBV27 to TRBJ1-4; D possibly corresponds to TRBD1 (6 bases). Trimming pared 6 bases from V and 4 bases from J, leaving 12 bases between. The CDR3 has 14 residues. The germline V gene has CDR1 MNHEY and CDR2 SMNVEV (reference sequence). CDR3 in amino acids: CASRQGRGNEKLFF. DNA of the CDR3: TGTGCCAGCAGGCAGGGGAGGGGTAATGAAAAACTGTTTTTT.

J is TRBJ1-3 and V is TRBV2; D is undetermined. The CDR3 is 15 amino acids. Germline CDR1 and CDR2: SNHLY and FYNNEI. The V and J ends lost 1 base and 0 bases respectively, with 7 bases between them. As DNA, the CDR3 is TGTGCCAGCAGTGAAGAGCGGGTCTCTGGAAACACCATATATTTT. Translation: CASSEERVSGNTIYF.

The chain employs TRBV5-1 and TRBJ1-4, with a tentative D call TRBD1 (5 bases). CDR3 length equals 15 residues. Trimming shortened V by 3 bases and J by 8 bases, and 17 bases separated the two germline ends. The germline gives CDR1 SGHRS, CDR2 YFSETQ. The CDR3 bases are TGCGCCAGCAGCTCAGGGACCCCGGGAGAAGAAAAACTGTTTTTT. Its translation is CASSSGTPGEEKLFF.

The chain couples TRBV5-1 to TRBJ2-5; unclear D gene. The CDR3 extends over 14 amino acids. Germline loops: CDR1 SGHRS, CDR2 YFSETQ. Trimming pared 4 bases from V and 0 bases from J, leaving 10 bases between. CDR3 coding DNA: TGCGCCAGCAGCCCCAAGACTCACCAAGAGACCCAGTACTTC. Encoded protein: CASSPKTHQETQYF.

This clone was detected only once. The rearrangement links TRBV11-2 to TRBJ2-1, with 8 nucleotides matching TRBD2. Losses at the gene ends were 5 bases for V and 5 bases for J; bases not matched to a gene: 8. Germline V gene lookup returns CDR1 SGHAT and CDR2 FQNNGV. This CDR3 has 15 amino acids. CDR3 bases: TGTGCCAGCAGCCTGGAGCGGGGGCAACACAATGAGCAGTTCTTC. As protein: CASSLERGQHNEQFF. The full variable domain, its missing parts supplied by reference TRBV11-2 and TRBJ2-1, is EAGVAQSPRYKIIEKRQSVAFWCNPISGHATLYWYQQILGQGPKLLIQFQNNGVVDDSQLPKDRFSAERLKGVDSTLKIQPAKLEDSAVYLCASSLERGQHNEQFFGPGTRLTVL.

The V gene is TRBV7-9, the J gene TRBJ2-4; 14 nucleotides match TRBD2. Trimming took 4 bases from V and 0 from J; bases not matched to a gene: 5. The CDR3 loop spans 18 amino acids. The germline V gene encodes CDR1 SEHNR and CDR2 FQNEAQ (reference sequence). CDR3 amino acids: CASSSGLAGALAKNIQYF. As DNA, the CDR3 is TGTGCCAGCAGCTCGGGACTAGCGGGAGCCCTAGCCAAAAACATTCAGTACTTC.